The 3 T cell receptor beta chains listed next were all sequenced from one sample in a study of T cell repertoires in cytomegalovirus infection. Their antigens are not known. TCRdb reprocessed the reads with MiXCR, giving one entry per CDR3 protein. The sample comprises approximately 1,000,000 distinct CDR3 sequences, around 30% of which are singletons, and around an eighth rests with the top ten. This specimen was cultured CD8+ T cells from PBMCs, taken from culture after CMV antigen stimulation. These receptor sequences come from a human donor in good health (CMV status not recorded). Some clones in this sample may be carry-over from other donors' samples.

This clonotype was picked up a small number of times. The chain uses TRBV7-9 and TRBJ2-5; tentatively, D is TRBD1 (6 bases). CDR1 is SEHNR, CDR2 FQNEAQ, per germline (reference sequence). The ends were cut back, 4 bases at V and 1 base at J, with 10 bases in the middle. The CDR3 runs 14 residues. The DNA for the CDR3 is TGTGCCAGCAGCTCACAGGGCTTCCAAGAGACCCAGTACTTC. Residues: CASSSQGFQETQYF.

V usage is TRBV15 and J usage is TRBJ1-5; perhaps TRBD1 as D (6 bases). Trimming cost V 8 bases and J 6 bases, with 20 bases left between them. The CDR3 totals 15 residues. Germline CDR1 is LNHNV and CDR2 is YYDKDF (reference sequence). CDR3 sequence reads: CATARDQGYGQPQHF. The CDR3 DNA reads TGTGCCACCGCTAGGGACCAGGGGTATGGTCAGCCCCAGCATTTT.

CDR3 sequence: CASSYGGGFWNEQFF. As DNA, the CDR3 is TGTGCCAGCAGTTATGGCGGGGGGTTTTGGAATGAGCAGTTCTTC. The chain uses TRBV6-5 and TRBJ2-1; 8 bases map to TRBD2. This CDR3 region has 15 residues. Germline trimming cut 3 bases from V and 7 bases from J; bases unmatched to any gene: 8. Germline V gene sequence: CDR1 MNHEY, CDR2 SVGAGI.